This T cell receptor beta chain was observed in a study of persistence of HIV-infected CD4 T cells. Study-wide results and limits: Within sorted populations, more oligoclonal TCRs accompanied more oligoclonal proviruses.

This CDR3 has 20 amino acids. CDR1 SGHRS and CDR2 YFSETQ come from the germline V gene. The V and J ends lost 5 bases and 0 bases, in that order; junction bases with no gene match: 19. This was the immunoSEQ version 4 assay in survey mode. The repertoire was sequenced with immunoSEQ multiplex PCR; TCRdb's copy has only in-frame clones and lacks some. The repertoire holds just over 35,000 clones, with over 65% as singletons. Regarding this clone: The antigen remains undetermined.

Overlapping HIV-1 Gag 15-mer peptides at around 1 ug per peptide per mL were used. Sorted nonresponding memory CD4+ T cells were CD40L-negative, CD69-negative, CD45RO-high. The chain is built from TRBV5-1 and TRBJ2-2, with 7 nucleotides matching TRBD1. Source: cultured CD4+ T cells from PBMCs, taken from a patient who received antiretroviral therapy. This receptor was taken from an adult with HIV. The donor label of this sample is uncertain. The CDR3 DNA sequence: TGCGCCAGCAGTAGAATAGGGGGCGATCGTGGGTCGTCGAACACCGGGGAGCTGTTTTTT. As protein: CASSRIGGDRGSSNTGELFF.